Listed here are 30 T cell receptor beta chains from one sample, sequenced in a study of shared clonotypes between healthy human individuals. The table came from immunoSEQ multiplex PCR; TCRdb's copy has only in-frame clones and leaves some out. The data contain 500,000 or so clones, about 96% of them singletons. Sequenced material: naive CD4+ T cells sorted from blood. The sample's subset: CD45RA+ positively selected. The receptors were sampled from a woman aged 25-40 years in good health.

J is TRBJ2-7 and V is TRBV18; D gene uncertain. The V gene lost 3 bases and the J gene lost 0 bases, with 9 bases spanning the gap. The germline V gene encodes CDR1 KGHSH and CDR2 LQKENI. The CDR3 totals 14 residues. The DNA of the CDR3 is TGTGCCAGCTCACCTACACAGAGCTCCTACGAGCAGTACTTC. Translated: CASSPTQSSYEQYF.

The chain has TRBV6-1 and TRBJ1-2; 7 bases map to TRBD1. The CDR3 spans 14 residues. The germline CDR1 and CDR2 sequences are MNHNS and SASEGT. The V gene end was trimmed by 6 bases and the J gene end by 4 bases; junction bases not matched to a gene: 8. The CDR3 region has the DNA TGTGCCAGCAGCAGGGACAGCGTGAGCTATGGCTACACCTTC. This translates into CASSRDSVSYGYTF.

The chain links TRBV15 to TRBJ1-5, with D unresolved. Germline CDR1 is LNHNV and CDR2 is YYDKDF (reference sequence). V lost 9 bases and J lost 0, with 18 bases in between. This CDR3 contains 16 residues. The CDR3: CATGPAGVNSNQPQHF. DNA for the CDR3: TGTGCCACTGGGCCCGCAGGAGTAAATAGCAATCAGCCCCAGCATTTT.

This chain joins TRBV7-2 and TRBJ2-7; TRBD2 agrees at 8 bases. This CDR3 comprises 15 residues. J gave up 2 bases and V 1 base, and 4 bases lay outside the gene matches. The V gene's germline CDR1 is SGHTA and CDR2 FQGNSA. This CDR3 reads CASSLGPGGPYEQYF. The CDR3 nucleotides read TGTGCCAGCAGCTTAGGTCCGGGAGGGCCCTACGAGCAGTACTTC.

This rearrangement joins TRBV5-1 to TRBJ2-7; the D is unclear. CDR3 length: 14 amino acids. The V and J ends lost 4 bases and 3 bases respectively, with 14 bases between them. Germline-derived CDR1 and CDR2 are SGHRS and YFSETQ. CDR3: CASSRVPASYEQYF. The CDR3 nucleotides are TGCGCCAGCAGCCGCGTTCCTGCCAGCTACGAGCAGTACTTC.

The chain joins TRBV10-2 to TRBJ2-7; D may be TRBD2 (6 bases). Deletions cut 7 bases from V and 0 bases from J, with 25 bases between. There are 18 residues in the CDR3. Looked up from germline, CDR1 is WSHSY and CDR2 is SAAADI. The CDR3 DNA sequence: TGCGCCAGCACAGGGTCTTTTCTGGGACTTACCAACTCCTACGAGCAGTACTTC. This encodes CASTGSFLGLTNSYEQYF.

This clone was seen more than once but under ten times. The genes are TRBV28 and TRBJ1-5, with 11 bases aligning to TRBD1. Germline loops: CDR1 MDHEN, CDR2 SYDVKM. V shed 5 bases, J shed 14 bases, and the junction held 14 bases outside the gene matches. The CDR3 spans 15 residues. CDR3: CASSTSGTGGRSKHF. CDR3 DNA sequence: TGTGCCAGCAGTACATCCGGGACAGGGGGTCGGTCGAAGCATTTT. The full variable domain, completed using reference TRBV28 and TRBJ1-5, is DVKVTQSSRYLVKRTGEKVFLECVQDMDHENMFWYRQDPGLGLRLIYFSYDVKMKEKGDIPEGYSVSREKKERFSLILESASTNQTSMYLCASSTSGTGGRSKHFGDGTRLSIL.

The rearrangement links TRBV27 to TRBJ2-7, with 9 nucleotides matching TRBD1. Germline CDR1 and CDR2: MNHEY and SMNVEV (reference sequence). CDR3 length: 14 residues. The trim removed 8 bases at V and 1 base at J, leaving 6 bases unmatched. CDR3 in amino acids: CASVTGQGSYEQYF. The CDR3 nucleotides read TGTGCCAGCGTTACGGGACAGGGATCCTACGAGCAGTACTTC.

The chain is built from TRBV29-1 and TRBJ1-2, with a weak D call TRBD1 (6 bases). The germline CDR1 and CDR2 sequences are SQVTM and ANQGSEA. The V gene lost 2 bases and the J gene lost 5 bases, with 18 bases spanning the gap. This CDR3 comprises 15 residues. CDR3 bases: TGCAGCGTTGAACTCTTTTCGACAGGAGAATATGGCTACACCTTC. Protein: CSVELFSTGEYGYTF.

The J gene is TRBJ2-1, the V gene TRBV28, with TRBD2 matching over 8 bases. CDR3 length equals 13 residues. J was trimmed by 3 bases and V by 11 bases; bases with no gene match: 6. Germline V lookup: CDR1 MDHEN, CDR2 SYDVKM. The CDR3 region is CAAGLAGYNEQFF. The CDR3 bases are TGTGCCGCAGGGCTAGCGGGCTACAATGAGCAGTTCTTC.

V is TRBV25-1 and J is TRBJ2-3; 7 nucleotides line up with TRBD2. The V gene end was trimmed by 1 base and the J gene end by 6 bases; junction bases not matched to a gene: 10. The germline CDR1 and CDR2 sequences are MGHDK and SYGVNS. The CDR3 runs to 16 residues. The CDR3 region is CASSESAGEGSDTQYF. CDR3 nucleotide sequence: TGTGCCAGCAGTGAATCCGCGGGAGAGGGGTCGGATACGCAGTATTTT.

The chain combines TRBV25-1 with TRBJ2-5; 7 nucleotides match TRBD1. The CDR3 is 13 amino acids. The germline V gene encodes CDR1 MGHDK and CDR2 SYGVNS. Trimming cost V 6 bases and J 5 bases; bases outside gene matches: 6. The CDR3 here is CASSRDSPETQYF. For the CDR3, the DNA is TGTGCCAGCAGCAGGGACAGTCCGGAGACCCAGTACTTC. The whole variable domain, remainder taken from reference TRBV25-1 and TRBJ2-5, is EADIYQTPRYLVIGTGKKITLECSQTMGHDKMYWYQQDPGMELHLIHYSYGVNSTEKGDLSSESTVSRIRTEHFPLTLESARPSHTSQYLCASSRDSPETQYFGPGTRLLVL.

This chain connects TRBV6-6 to TRBJ1-1, with no clear D. This CDR3 is 13 amino acids long. V was clipped by 6 bases and J by 2 bases, with 10 bases between them. Germline CDR1 and CDR2: MNHNY and SVGAGI (reference sequence). The CDR3 nucleotides are TGTGCCAGCAGCATCCTAGTAAACACTGAAGCTTTCTTT. Translated, it gives CASSILVNTEAFF.

The chain couples TRBV19 to TRBJ1-3; TRBD1 agrees at 9 bases. Per the germline V gene, CDR1 is LNHDA and CDR2 is SQIVND (reference sequence). Trimming at V came to 7 bases and at J to 2 bases, leaving 3 bases not matched to a gene. The CDR3 covers 14 residues. This CDR3 is CASTRDRAGNTIYF. The CDR3 coding sequence is TGTGCCAGTACCCGGGACAGGGCTGGAAACACCATATATTTT.

V and J are TRBV5-1 and TRBJ2-3; 8 bases are a match to TRBD2. The trim removed 0 bases at V and 8 bases at J, leaving 11 bases unmatched. Germline CDR1 reads SGHRS; CDR2 reads YFSETQ. CDR3 length: 16 amino acids. The CDR3 region has the DNA TGCGCCAGCAGCTTGGAACTAGGACTAGCCGACGGTACGCAGTATTTT. Encoded protein: CASSLELGLADGTQYF.

This chain uses TRBV2 with TRBJ2-2; tentative D call: TRBD2 (6 bases). This CDR3 is 15 amino acids long. The germline V gene has CDR1 SNHLY and CDR2 FYNNEI. V lost 3 bases and J 6 bases, leaving 14 bases between the germline ends. The CDR3 loop reads CASSDRLRRAGELFF. The CDR3 DNA sequence: TGTGCCAGCAGTGACCGACTCCGGAGGGCCGGGGAGCTGTTTTTT.

Here the CDR3 reads CASSLLGRGSNQPQHF. The CDR3 nucleotides read TGTGCCAGCAGTTTATTGGGCCGGGGTAGCAATCAGCCCCAGCATTTT. This chain uses TRBV28 with TRBJ1-5; no definite D call. Between the trimmed V and J ends, which lost 1 base and 0 bases, there was a span of 10 bases. The germline V gene has CDR1 MDHEN and CDR2 SYDVKM. The CDR3 contains 16 residues.

The chain combines TRBV7-2 with TRBJ2-3; weak D call: TRBD2 (7 bases). V was shortened by 5 bases and J by 3 bases, with 15 bases between the two germline ends. The CDR3 runs to 15 residues. Germline V CDR1 and CDR2: SGHTA, FQGNSA. The CDR3 spells CASSRRGGVTDTQYF. CDR3 in DNA: TGTGCCAGCAGCCGGAGGGGGGGAGTAACAGATACGCAGTATTTT.

In this sample, this clone turned up once. V and J are TRBV28 and TRBJ2-7, with unresolved D. Trimming removed 6 bases from V and 4 bases from J, with 10 bases in between. Germline V CDR1 and CDR2: MDHEN, SYDVKM. CDR3 size: 12 residues. The CDR3 region has the DNA TGTGCCAGCAGACAGTATAGGTACGAGCAGTACTTC. This gives the protein CASRQYRYEQYF.

This chain joins TRBV5-4 and TRBJ1-4; D unresolved. Germline-derived CDR1 and CDR2 are SGHNT and YYREEE (reference sequence). The CDR3 length is 15 residues. The V gene lost 1 base and the J gene lost 0 bases, with 7 bases spanning the gap. This CDR3 is CASSLFQSTNEKLFF. The CDR3, as DNA: TGTGCCAGCAGCTTGTTTCAGTCAACTAATGAAAAACTGTTTTTT.

This clone appeared once. The chain recombines TRBV5-1 with TRBJ2-3; D possibly corresponds to TRBD2 (5 bases). CDR3 size: 15 residues. Germline loops: CDR1 SGHRS, CDR2 YFSETQ. V dropped 0 bases and J dropped 0 bases, with 8 bases sitting between them. The DNA for the CDR3 is TGCGCCAGCAGCTTGGCAGCGGTTAGCACAGATACGCAGTATTTT. It yields the protein CASSLAAVSTDTQYF.

This clone was seen a single time. This chain uses TRBV10-3 with TRBJ2-7; D unresolved. This CDR3 is 14 amino acids long. Germline loops: CDR1 ENHRY, CDR2 SYGVKD. The V gene lost 0 bases and the J gene lost 2 bases, with 8 bases spanning the gap. CDR3 loop: CAISESASTYEQYF. In DNA, the CDR3 is TGTGCCATCAGTGAGTCGGCCAGTACCTACGAGCAGTACTTC.

The chain links TRBV30 to TRBJ1-1; D uncertain. Between the trimmed V and J ends, which lost 8 bases and 6 bases, there was a span of 22 bases. The CDR3 has 14 residues. Germline V gives CDR1 GTSNPN, CDR2 SVGIG (reference sequence). Here the CDR3 reads CARKKRRLVPEAFF. The CDR3 region has the DNA TGTGCCCGGAAAAAGCGACGCTTAGTCCCTGAAGCTTTCTTT.

The chain is built from TRBV30 and TRBJ2-2; 9 bases map to TRBD2. The CDR3 is made up of 16 amino acids. V was pared by 4 bases and J by 5 bases, with 11 bases of the junction left unmatched. Per the germline V gene, CDR1 is GTSNPN and CDR2 is SVGIG (reference sequence). Here the CDR3 reads CAWISLAGGYTGELFF. CDR3 coding DNA: TGTGCCTGGATCTCCCTGGCGGGAGGGTATACCGGGGAGCTGTTTTTT.

The chain is built from TRBV28 and TRBJ1-2, with 7 nucleotides matching TRBD1. J lost 8 bases, V lost 10 bases, and 10 bases had no gene match. The CDR3 is 12 amino acids. Germline CDR1 and CDR2: MDHEN and SYDVKM. The CDR3 DNA reads as TGTGCCACTCATGACAGGGCCTCCGGCTACACCTTC. This gives the protein CATHDRASGYTF.

The V and J genes are TRBV4-1 and TRBJ1-4; D might be TRBD1 (5 bases). This CDR3 spans 16 amino acids. V lost 4 bases to trimming and J lost 5 bases, with 17 bases between them. Germline assignment: CDR1 MGHRA and CDR2 YSYEKL. The CDR3 DNA sequence: TGCGCCAGCAGCCGCACGTGGGTGGGGGAGAATGAAAAACTGTTTTTT. Protein product: CASSRTWVGENEKLFF.

The chain recombines TRBV9 with TRBJ1-3; 8 positions agree with TRBD1. With V trimmed by 4 bases and J by 5 bases, 23 bases remained unmatched. The CDR3 is 20 amino acids. CDR1 is SGDLS and CDR2 is YYNGEE in the germline V gene. CDR3 amino acids: CASSLTLPAAGQGARNTIYF. CDR3 bases: TGTGCCAGCAGCCTTACGCTACCCGCCGCCGGGCAGGGGGCTAGAAACACCATATATTTT.

This chain connects TRBV18 to TRBJ2-2, with D unresolved. V was trimmed by 1 base and J by 2 bases, leaving 11 bases between them. The CDR3 runs to 16 residues. The germline V gene has CDR1 KGHSH and CDR2 LQKENI. The CDR3 reads CASSPRAQFNTGELFF. The CDR3, as DNA: TGTGCCAGCTCACCACGGGCACAGTTTAACACCGGGGAGCTGTTTTTT.

The count of this clone is one. This chain connects TRBV14 to TRBJ2-5; 11 bases are a match to TRBD2. This CDR3 region has 14 residues. J gave up 4 bases and V 4 bases, and 2 bases lay outside the gene matches. Germline CDR1 is SGHDN and CDR2 is FVKESK. The DNA for the CDR3 is TGTGCCAGCAGCCGAGGACTAGCGGGAGAGACCCAGTACTTC. Its translation is CASSRGLAGETQYF. Full variable domain (outside the CDR3, taken from reference TRBV14 and TRBJ2-5): EAGVTQFPSHSVIEKGQTVTLRCDPISGHDNLYWYRRVMGKEIKFLLHFVKESKQDESGMPNNRFLAERTGGTYSTLKVQPAELEDSGVYFCASSRGLAGETQYFGPGTRLLVL.

This chain connects TRBV6-4 to TRBJ2-1; possible D gene TRBD2, 6 bases. V was cut by 3 bases and J by 0 bases, with 12 bases left in between. This CDR3 is built from 16 residues. The germline CDR1 and CDR2 sequences are MRHNA and SNTAGT. The CDR3 coding sequence is TGTGCCAGCAGTGAGATCGGAGGGACCTCCTACAATGAGCAGTTCTTC. Its protein product is CASSEIGGTSYNEQFF.